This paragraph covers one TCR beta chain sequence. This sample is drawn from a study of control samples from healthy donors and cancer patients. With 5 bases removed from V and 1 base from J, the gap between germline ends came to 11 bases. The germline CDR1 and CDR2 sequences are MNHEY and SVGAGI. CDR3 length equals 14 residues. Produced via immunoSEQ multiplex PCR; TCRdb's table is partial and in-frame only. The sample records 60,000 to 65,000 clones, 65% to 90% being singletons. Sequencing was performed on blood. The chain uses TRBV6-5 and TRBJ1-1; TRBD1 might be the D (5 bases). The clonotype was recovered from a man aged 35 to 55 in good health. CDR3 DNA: TGTGCCAGCAGTCGGGACGGACGGAACACTGAAGCTTTCTTT. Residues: CASSRDGRNTEAFF.